The 32 T cell receptor beta chains below come from one sample, sequenced in a study of blood T cell repertoires in COVID-19. Sequencing used immunoSEQ multiplex PCR; TCRdb keeps in-frame clones, though not all of them. The data hold about 220,000 clones, with roughly four fifths observed a single time. The sample was peripheral blood. These receptors all come from a woman between 55 and 75 years old with acute or convalescent COVID-19.

The chain uses TRBV12-5 and TRBJ2-2; D possibly corresponds to TRBD2 (5 bases). The CDR3 consists of 13 residues. The germline V gene encodes CDR1 LGHNT and CDR2 FRNRAP. V was cut by 3 bases and J by 5 bases, with 7 bases left in between. CDR3 residues: CASGFSGTGELFF. CDR3 in DNA: TGTGCTAGTGGTTTCTCGGGGACCGGGGAGCTGTTTTTT.

The gene calls are TRBV20-1 and TRBJ1-5, with 7 bases that match TRBD1. Germline V gives CDR1 DFQATT, CDR2 SNEGSKA (reference sequence). The CDR3 is 14 amino acids. V shed 3 bases and J 4 bases; nucleotides not matched to a gene: 6. CDR3 nucleotide sequence: TGCAGTGCTAGTCCGGGACAGACAAATCAGCCCCAGCATTTT. Translating gives CSASPGQTNQPQHF.

The chain carries TRBV3-1 (or the pseudogene TRBV3-2) and TRBJ1-2; TRBD1 is a possible D gene (6 bases). Trimming cost V 0 bases and J 8 bases, with 16 bases left between them. This CDR3 spans 15 amino acids. Germline CDR1 is LGHDT and CDR2 is YNNKEL (reference sequence). In nucleotides, the CDR3 is TGTGCCAGCAGCCAAGAGGGTCCAGGGGCAGGGGGCTACACCTTC. This gives the protein CASSQEGPGAGGYTF.

The rearrangement uses TRBV7-9 and TRBJ1-1; D uncertain. The CDR3 covers 16 residues. Per germline, CDR1 SEHNR and CDR2 FQNEAQ (reference sequence). With 2 bases removed from V and 1 base from J, the gap between germline ends came to 14 bases. CDR3 coding DNA: TGTGCCAGCAGCTTAAGGTGGGCATCGACGAACACTGAAGCTTTCTTT. Translation gives CASSLRWASTNTEAFF.

The rearrangement links TRBV7-6 to TRBJ1-4, with 8 bases aligning to TRBD1. The trim removed 1 base at V and 8 bases at J, leaving 6 bases unmatched. The germline CDR1 and CDR2 sequences are SGHVS and FNYEAQ. The CDR3 is 15 amino acids. The CDR3 DNA is TGTGCCAGCAGCTTAGGGACAGGGTTGGGAGAAAAACTGTTTTTT. It specifies CASSLGTGLGEKLFF.

The V and J genes are TRBV11-1 and TRBJ2-2, with unresolved D. Trimming removed 3 bases from V and 6 bases from J, with 11 bases in between. The CDR3 length is 14 residues. Germline loops: CDR1 SGHAT, CDR2 FQDESV (reference sequence). The CDR3 spells CASSFRFIAGELFF. CDR3 coding DNA: TGTGCCAGCAGCTTCAGGTTTATTGCCGGGGAGCTGTTTTTT.

This clone showed up just once. The chain joins TRBV4-2 to TRBJ1-4, with TRBD1 matching over 8 bases. Germline trimming cut 3 bases from V and 6 bases from J; bases unmatched to any gene: 6. Germline V lookup: CDR1 LGHNA, CDR2 YNFKEQ. The CDR3 totals 15 residues. The CDR3 sequence: CASSHSGGRDEKLFF. The CDR3 bases are TGTGCCAGCAGCCATTCAGGGGGCAGGGATGAAAAACTGTTTTTT.

The chain recombines TRBV3-1 (or the pseudogene TRBV3-2) with TRBJ2-4; D is perhaps TRBD1 (5 bases). This CDR3 region has 14 residues. Trimming took off 2 bases at V and 7 bases at J, with 12 bases between the two ends. Germline V CDR1 and CDR2: LGHDT, YNNKEL (reference sequence). CDR3 amino acids: CASSQQGNKNIQYF. DNA of the CDR3: TGTGCCAGCAGCCAACAGGGAAACAAGAACATTCAGTACTTC.

Concerning this clone: A much larger clonotype is one base distant, so this may be a read error. V and J are TRBV4-2 and TRBJ1-3, with D possibly TRBD1 on 6 matching bases. The CDR3 covers 14 residues. CDR1 is LGHNA, CDR2 YNFKEQ, per germline. V dropped 2 bases and J dropped 1 base, with 6 bases sitting between them. The CDR3 is CASSQQGSGNTIYF. CDR3 DNA sequence: TGTGCCAGCAGCCAACAGGGGTCTGGAAACACCATATATTTT.

The rearrangement joins TRBV6-2 or TRBV6-3 to TRBJ1-5; D gene uncertain. Germline V gene lookup returns CDR1 MNHEY and CDR2 SVGEGT. Trimming left V 6 bases short and J 0 bases short, with 6 bases between. The CDR3 covers 13 residues. The CDR3 loop reads CASSSNSNQPQHF. CDR3 bases: TGTGCCAGCAGCTCTAATAGCAATCAGCCCCAGCATTTT.

In regard to this clone: The sample contains more than one DNA sequence encoding this CDR3. The V gene is TRBV7-9, the J gene TRBJ1-4; D gene ambiguous. The CDR3 runs 14 residues. The germline V gene has CDR1 SEHNR and CDR2 FQNEAQ (reference sequence). V was pared by 0 bases and J by 4 bases, with 6 bases between. The CDR3 spells CASSLAGSNEKLFF. CDR3 in DNA: TGTGCCAGCAGCTTAGCCGGTAGTAATGAAAAACTGTTTTTT.

Only a few counts were recorded for this clone. The rearrangement uses TRBV11-2 and TRBJ1-6; 7 bases match TRBD1. The CDR3 is 16 amino acids. Germline CDR1 is SGHAT and CDR2 is FQNNGV. V was clipped by 5 bases and J by 2 bases; unmatched bases: 6. CDR3 coding DNA: TGTGCCAGCAGCCACGACAGGGCCCCCTATAATTCACCCCTCCACTTT. The encoded protein is CASSHDRAPYNSPLHF. The complete variable domain, with remaining parts taken from reference TRBV11-2 and TRBJ1-6, reads EAGVAQSPRYKIIEKRQSVAFWCNPISGHATLYWYQQILGQGPKLLIQFQNNGVVDDSQLPKDRFSAERLKGVDSTLKIQPAKLEDSAVYLCASSHDRAPYNSPLHFGNGTRLTVT.

This chain connects TRBV2 to TRBJ2-7, with D perhaps TRBD2 (6 bases). CDR1 and CDR2 (germline): SNHLY, FYNNEI. The CDR3 sequence is 15 residues long. Trimming removed 1 base from V and 3 bases from J, with 13 bases in between. The CDR3 coding sequence is TGTGCCAGCAGTGAAGGGAGGGAAGTTTTCTACGAGCAGTACTTC. Encoded protein: CASSEGREVFYEQYF.

V and J are TRBV30 and TRBJ1-1; the match to TRBD1 covers 7 bases. The length of the CDR3 is 12 residues. Germline loops: CDR1 GTSNPN, CDR2 SVGIG (reference sequence). Losses at the gene ends were 1 base for V and 6 bases for J; bases not matched to a gene: 2. CDR3 DNA sequence: TGTGCCTGGAGTGGAGACAGGGCTGAAGCTTTCTTT. Amino acid sequence: CAWSGDRAEAFF.

The V call is TRBV14, the J call TRBJ1-2; D uncertain. V dropped 4 bases and J dropped 4 bases, with 16 bases sitting between them. Germline values: CDR1 SGHDN, CDR2 FVKESK. The CDR3 runs 15 residues. Here the CDR3 reads CASSPSRQDLYGYTF. As DNA, the CDR3 is TGTGCCAGCAGCCCTAGCAGGCAGGATCTCTATGGCTACACCTTC.

The V gene is TRBV7-9, the J gene TRBJ1-1; 11 positions agree with TRBD1. The germline gives CDR1 SEHNR, CDR2 FQNEAQ (reference sequence). CDR3 length: 17 amino acids. V gave up 5 bases and J gave up 0 bases; unmatched junction bases: 8. CDR3 region: CASSQGTGGIMNTEAFF. For the CDR3, the DNA is TGTGCCAGCAGCCAGGGGACAGGGGGGATCATGAACACTGAAGCTTTCTTT.

The rearrangement joins TRBV5-6 to TRBJ2-7, with 8 bases matching TRBD1. Germline CDR1 is SGHDT and CDR2 is YYEEEE. Trimming took 0 bases from V and 2 from J; bases not matched to a gene: 7. This CDR3 has 16 residues. The CDR3 here is CASSLGTGLGTYEQYF. Written as DNA, the CDR3 is TGTGCCAGCAGCTTGGGGACAGGGCTAGGGACCTACGAGCAGTACTTC.

V is TRBV29-1 and J is TRBJ1-2; 8 nucleotides match TRBD1. Germline CDR1 SQVTM, CDR2 ANQGSEA. After removal of 3 bases from V and 6 bases from J, the junction contained 12 bases not matched to a gene. The CDR3 covers 15 residues. The DNA of the CDR3 is TGCAGCGTTGATAGTTCAGGGGGCGTTTTCGATGGCTACACCTTC. This sequence encodes CSVDSSGGVFDGYTF.

A few counts support this clone. This specimen includes other DNA sequences encoding the same CDR3. This chain's CDR3 is CASSLGQGAGELFF. The CDR3 bases are TGCGCCAGCAGCCTGGGACAGGGGGCCGGGGAGCTGTTTTTT. V usage is TRBV5-1 and J usage is TRBJ2-2; 11 bases agree with TRBD1. The germline V gene encodes CDR1 SGHRS and CDR2 YFSETQ. The CDR3 totals 14 residues. The V segment lost 4 bases and the J segment 6 bases; nucleotides outside the gene matches: 2.

The gene calls are TRBV6-5 and TRBJ1-5; the D is unclear. The V gene's germline CDR1 is MNHEY and CDR2 SVGAGI. With 6 bases removed from V and 4 bases from J, the gap between germline ends came to 7 bases. The CDR3 totals 12 residues. The CDR3 is CASSSPNQPQHF. In DNA, the CDR3 is TGTGCCAGCAGCTCCCCTAATCAGCCCCAGCATTTT.

The CDR3: CASSQVAGLAGECTDTQYF. The CDR3 region has the DNA TGTGCCAGCAGCCAAGTGGCGGGACTAGCGGGGGAATGCACAGATACGCAGTATTTT. This sequence joins TRBV3-1 (or the pseudogene TRBV3-2) and TRBJ2-3, with 14 nucleotides matching TRBD2. With V trimmed by 1 base and J by 1 base, 7 bases remained unmatched. Per the germline V gene, CDR1 is LGHDT and CDR2 is YNNKEL (reference sequence). The CDR3 runs to 19 residues.

This sequence joins TRBV5-1 and TRBJ2-7; 14 positions match TRBD2. Germline-derived CDR1 and CDR2 are SGHRS and YFSETQ. This CDR3 contains 16 residues. The trim removed 4 bases at V and 3 bases at J, leaving 6 bases unmatched. CDR3 nucleotide sequence: TGCGCCAGCAGCATCCAGACTAGCGGGGGGGTCTACGAGCAGTACTTC. Protein sequence: CASSIQTSGGVYEQYF.

The V and J genes are TRBV3-1 (or the pseudogene TRBV3-2) and TRBJ2-2; 10 bases are shared with TRBD2. Germline V gene sequence: CDR1 LGHDT, CDR2 YNNKEL (reference sequence). V lost 3 bases and J lost 6; bases outside the gene matches: 10. This CDR3 region has 17 residues. The CDR3 nucleotides read TGTGCCAGCAGCCATCAAAAGCGGGGGGGTCGTTCCGGGGAGCTGTTTTTT. Amino acid sequence: CASSHQKRGGRSGELFF.

The chain couples TRBV4-1 to TRBJ1-4; possibly TRBD1 for D (5 bases). Germline CDR1 and CDR2: MGHRA and YSYEKL. This CDR3 has 16 residues. V was clipped by 4 bases and J by 4 bases, with 16 bases between them. As DNA, the CDR3 is TGCGCCAGCAGCCCAACACTATCCGGGGGTAATGAAAAACTGTTTTTT. Translated, it gives CASSPTLSGGNEKLFF.

The J gene is TRBJ1-2, the V gene TRBV29-1; D perhaps matches TRBD1 (6 bases). The germline V and J ends were trimmed by 1 base and 12 bases, with 12 bases remaining between them. The CDR3 is made up of 11 amino acids. Per germline, CDR1 SQVTM and CDR2 ANQGSEA. The CDR3 here is CSVEVDSFNTF. Written as DNA, the CDR3 is TGCAGCGTTGAAGTGGACAGTTTCAACACCTTC.

The genes are TRBV27 and TRBJ1-1, with D possibly being TRBD1 (5 bases). V was shortened by 1 base and J by 1 base, with 10 bases between the two germline ends. This CDR3 is 15 amino acids long. The V gene's germline CDR1 is MNHEY and CDR2 SMNVEV (reference sequence). CDR3 sequence: CASSLLGGTNTEAFF. In nucleotides, the CDR3 is TGTGCCAGCAGTTTATTGGGGGGAACGAACACTGAAGCTTTCTTT.

This chain joins TRBV9 and TRBJ1-2, with a possible D match to TRBD1 (5 bases). The CDR3 contains 15 residues. Trimming cost V 4 bases and J 7 bases, with 20 bases left between them. The germline gives CDR1 SGDLS, CDR2 YYNGEE. CDR3 in amino acids: CASSPQGMGPLGYTF. The CDR3 DNA sequence: TGTGCCAGCAGCCCACAAGGAATGGGGCCTCTTGGCTACACCTTC. The full variable domain, completed using reference TRBV9 and TRBJ1-2, is DSGVTQTPKHLITATGQRVTLRCSPRSGDLSVYWYQQSLDQGLQFLIQYYNGEERAKGNILERFSAQQFPDLHSELNLSSLELGDSALYFCASSPQGMGPLGYTFGSGTRLTVV.

This clone was counted between two and nine times. The V gene is TRBV28, the J gene TRBJ1-1; D might be TRBD1 (5 bases). Germline values: CDR1 MDHEN, CDR2 SYDVKM. The CDR3 spans 13 residues. V gave up 3 bases and J gave up 4 bases, with 9 bases separating them. The CDR3 nucleotides read TGTGCCAGCAGTTTGGGGGGATCCACTGAAGCTTTCTTT. This translates into CASSLGGSTEAFF.

The chain is built from TRBV7-9 and TRBJ2-7; D is possibly TRBD1 (6 bases). The CDR3 has 12 residues. V was shortened by 5 bases and J by 3 bases, with 8 bases between the two germline ends. CDR1 and CDR2 (germline): SEHNR, FQNEAQ (reference sequence). DNA for the CDR3: TGTGCCAGCAGCACACAGGGCTACGAGCAGTACTTC. As protein: CASSTQGYEQYF.

V usage is TRBV19 and J usage is TRBJ2-2; the match to TRBD2 covers 16 bases. The CDR3 loop spans 17 amino acids. CDR1 LNHDA and CDR2 SQIVND come from the germline V gene (reference sequence). Trimming took 5 bases from V and 8 from J; bases not matched to a gene: 8. CDR3 sequence (DNA): TGTGCCAGTAGTTTCGGGACTAGCGGGGGGGCGCCGGGGGAGCTGTTTTTT. Protein product: CASSFGTSGGAPGELFF.

The chain combines TRBV27 with TRBJ1-2; the D gene is possibly TRBD1 (6 bases). The CDR3 sequence is 13 residues long. Trimming shortened V by 8 bases and J by 4 bases, and 14 bases separated the two germline ends. From germline, CDR1 is MNHEY and CDR2 SMNVEV (reference sequence). CDR3 coding DNA: TGTGCCAGCGGAAGGGCAGGGGCCTATGGCTACACCTTC. It codes for CASGRAGAYGYTF.

V usage is TRBV6-5 and J usage is TRBJ1-1; D ambiguous. This CDR3 is built from 14 residues. Germline CDR1 and CDR2: MNHEY and SVGAGI. Trimming left V 6 bases short and J 1 base short, with 12 bases between. The chain's CDR3 is CASRPADKNTEAFF. For the CDR3, the DNA is TGTGCCAGCAGACCCGCTGACAAGAACACTGAAGCTTTCTTT.